This T cell receptor beta chain comes out of a study of T cell responses to AZD1222 COVID-19 vaccine. The CDR3 runs to 14 residues. Germline loops: CDR1 SQVTM, CDR2 ANQGSEA. V was pared by 3 bases and J by 5 bases, with 13 bases between. Measured with immunoSEQ multiplex PCR; TCRdb has only the in-frame clones, and not every one. The data hold about 140,000 clones, with 70% to 90% observed a single time. The sequences come from peripheral blood, collected on day 0 of AZD1222 vaccination. This sequence was found in an adult in good health. The chain is built from TRBV29-1 and TRBJ2-2, with D possibly being TRBD2 (6 bases). The CDR3 DNA is TGCAGCGTTGAGTTCGGGAGCGGAACCGGGGAGCTGTTTTTT. Translation: CSVEFGSGTGELFF.